The 20 T cell receptor beta chains reported below all come from one sample, sequenced in a study of metastatic and nonmetastatic thyroid tumors. Thyroid surgery took place with no prior treatment in any patient. TCRdb re-called clones via MiXCR from the PCR reads. The sample yields about 35,000 clones, roughly 18% seen once. Sample: blood. The receptors stem from a female donor with papillary thyroid cancer or a benign thyroid nodule (not recorded which). Some clones in this sample may be carry-over from other donors' samples.

By its share, this clone is medium-sized. The chain has TRBV6-1 and TRBJ1-6; 11 bases map to TRBD1. This CDR3 spans 16 amino acids. The V gene's germline CDR1 is MNHNS and CDR2 SASEGT. V shed 4 bases, J shed 9 bases, and the junction held 8 bases outside the gene matches. CDR3 protein: CASSVTSGTGGSPLHF. CDR3 sequence (DNA): TGTGCCAGCAGTGTGACTTCCGGGACAGGGGGTTCACCCCTCCACTTT.

This clone was seen at least ten times. The rearrangement uses TRBV25-1 and TRBJ2-3, with D tentatively TRBD1 (6 bases). Germline lookup yields CDR1 MGHDK and CDR2 SYGVNS. The CDR3 is 16 amino acids. Trimming took 3 bases from V and 0 from J, leaving 13 bases between them. The CDR3 spells CASSDGGVVSTDTQYF. The DNA for the CDR3 is TGTGCCAGCAGTGATGGGGGCGTCGTAAGCACAGATACGCAGTATTTT.

This clone occurred many times. This chain uses TRBV7-2 with TRBJ2-2; a possible D gene is TRBD2 (5 bases). Per the germline V gene, CDR1 is SGHTA and CDR2 is FQGNSA. The CDR3 has 16 residues. Trimming stripped 4 bases from V and 7 bases from J, with 19 bases between. CDR3 sequence (DNA): TGTGCCAGCAGCTCCCCTCCCCTACGGGCGGGCGGGGAGCTGTTTTTT. This translates into CASSSPPLRAGGELFF.

In its sample, this clone was seen many times. The chain has TRBV20-1 and TRBJ2-7, with D maybe TRBD2 (6 bases). The CDR3 is 14 amino acids. Germline V lookup: CDR1 DFQATT, CDR2 SNEGSKA (reference sequence). Trimming took off 2 bases at V and 2 bases at J, with 13 bases between the two ends. CDR3 protein: CSARSSGNAYEQYF. In DNA form, the CDR3 reads TGCAGTGCTAGAAGTAGCGGCAATGCCTACGAGCAGTACTTC.

This clone came up many times. The chain uses TRBV18 and TRBJ1-1; no definite D call. Trimming pared 4 bases from V and 6 bases from J, leaving 9 bases between. The CDR3 length is 12 residues. Germline values: CDR1 KGHSH, CDR2 LQKENI. The CDR3 sequence is CASSREASEAFF. CDR3 nucleotides: TGTGCCAGCTCACGAGAGGCATCTGAAGCTTTCTTT.

The gene calls are TRBV6-1 and TRBJ1-5; no firm D call. Trimming cost V 5 bases and J 6 bases, with 17 bases left between them. The CDR3 spans 15 residues. Germline-derived CDR1 and CDR2 are MNHNS and SASEGT. The CDR3 region has the DNA TGTGCCAGCAGTCTTGACAAGCCCTTCGGTCAGCCCCAGCATTTT. The encoded protein is CASSLDKPFGQPQHF.

About this clone itself: Relative to the germline gene, one junction end is altered; a read error may explain this. This chain joins TRBV11-1 and TRBJ2-5; 10 bases line up with TRBD2. The CDR3 contains 16 residues. From germline, CDR1 is SGHAT and CDR2 FQDESV (reference sequence). This CDR3 reads CASSFHPAGGQETQHF. CDR3 in DNA: TGTGCCAGCAGCTTTCACCCAGCGGGAGGGCAAGAGACCCAGCACTTC. Using reference TRBV11-1 and TRBJ2-5 for the parts outside the CDR3, the full variable domain is EAEVAQSPRYKITEKSQAVAFWCDPISGHATLYWYRQILGQGPELLVQFQDESVVDDSQLPKDRFSAERLKGVDSTLKIQPAELGDSAMYLCASSFHPAGGQETQHFGPGTRLLVL.

The rearrangement joins TRBV7-2 to TRBJ1-5; 7 bases align to TRBD1. From germline, CDR1 is SGHTA and CDR2 FQGNSA. Trimming removed 5 bases from V and 5 bases from J; junction bases left unmatched: 6. This CDR3 has 14 amino acids. The CDR3 region is CASSTEGGYQPQHF. In DNA form, the CDR3 reads TGTGCCAGCAGCACCGAAGGGGGCTATCAGCCCCAGCATTTT.

The rearrangement uses TRBV25-1 and TRBJ1-1; D possibly corresponds to TRBD1 (6 bases). Germline CDR1 is MGHDK and CDR2 is SYGVNS. The ends were cut back, 5 bases at V and 3 bases at J, with 19 bases in the middle. CDR3 size: 16 residues. Here the CDR3 reads CASSSIPQQGDTEAFF. In nucleotides, the CDR3 is TGTGCCAGCAGTTCAATTCCGCAACAGGGCGACACTGAAGCTTTCTTT.

Ten or more counts support this clone. The rearrangement uses TRBV5-1 and TRBJ2-3; 8 bases match TRBD2. The CDR3 has 14 residues. V shed 3 bases and J 6 bases; nucleotides not matched to a gene: 6. The germline gives CDR1 SGHRS, CDR2 YFSETQ. This CDR3 is CASSWGLDGDTQYF. The DNA for the CDR3 is TGCGCCAGCAGCTGGGGACTAGATGGGGATACGCAGTATTTT.

This clone appeared many times. V gene TRBV7-2 combines with J gene TRBJ2-7; D is possibly TRBD2 (5 bases). This CDR3 has 14 amino acids. Germline V gene data show CDR1 as SGHTA and CDR2 as FQGNSA. The V end lost 2 bases, the J end lost 3 bases, and 11 bases lay between the germline ends. The CDR3 is CASSLSLAVYEQYF. In DNA, the CDR3 is TGTGCCAGCAGCTTATCCCTAGCTGTCTACGAGCAGTACTTC.

This clone came up many times. The V and J genes are TRBV5-1 and TRBJ1-2, with no clear D. V was cut by 1 base and J by 6 bases, with 4 bases left in between. Germline CDR1 SGHRS, CDR2 YFSETQ. CDR3 length: 11 amino acids. CDR3 sequence reads: CASSLHDGYTF. CDR3 DNA: TGCGCCAGCAGCTTGCACGATGGCTACACCTTC.

The sample holds a few counts of this clone. One junction end disagrees with the germline gene, perhaps due to a read error. The chain links TRBV6-1 to TRBJ2-2; the D gene is possibly TRBD1 (6 bases). This CDR3 has 12 residues. The germline V gene encodes CDR1 MNHNS and CDR2 SASEGT. The chain's CDR3 is CASIRDTWELFF. As DNA, the CDR3 is TGTGCCAGCATTCGGGACACCTGGGAGCTGTTTTTT.

The chain recombines TRBV20-1 with TRBJ2-6; no firm D call. From germline, CDR1 is DFQATT and CDR2 SNEGSKA (reference sequence). V was pared by 6 bases and J by 8 bases, with 14 bases between. The CDR3 extends over 13 amino acids. CDR3 DNA sequence: TGCAGTGCGGAACGGGTATGGTCCAACGTCCTGACTTTC. This encodes CSAERVWSNVLTF.

This clone has a count of ten or more. The chain is built from TRBV28 and TRBJ2-7; the match to TRBD1 covers 8 bases. The CDR3 has 14 amino acids. Germline trimming cut 6 bases from V and 2 bases from J; bases unmatched to any gene: 6. Germline CDR1 reads MDHEN; CDR2 reads SYDVKM. CDR3 coding DNA: TGTGCCAGCAGCGGACAGGGTGGGACCTACGAGCAGTACTTC. Translated: CASSGQGGTYEQYF. The whole variable domain, remainder taken from reference TRBV28 and TRBJ2-7, is DVKVTQSSRYLVKRTGEKVFLECVQDMDHENMFWYRQDPGLGLRLIYFSYDVKMKEKGDIPEGYSVSREKKERFSLILESASTNQTSMYLCASSGQGGTYEQYFGPGTRLTVT.

This chain links TRBV28 with TRBJ1-6; D perhaps matches TRBD1 (6 bases). Germline V gene lookup returns CDR1 MDHEN and CDR2 SYDVKM. The CDR3 has 15 residues. The DNA of the CDR3 is TGTGAAAGCAGGTTGGCGATGGGGGCTGGCTCACCCCTCCACTTT. The encoded protein is CESRLAMGAGSPLHF.

This clone was detected many times. The V call is TRBV12-3 or TRBV12-4, the J call TRBJ1-5; possible D gene TRBD1, 5 bases. The CDR3 is 15 amino acids. With 3 bases removed from V and 3 bases from J, the gap between germline ends came to 12 bases. The CDR3 loop is CASSLRQGDNQPQHF. CDR3 sequence (DNA): TGTGCCAGCAGTTTGCGGCAGGGCGACAATCAGCCCCAGCATTTT.

This clone showed up just a few times. The rearrangement joins TRBV6-1 to TRBJ2-7, with TRBD2 matching 7 bases. The germline CDR1 and CDR2 sequences are MNHNS and SASEGT. Losses at the gene ends were 6 bases for V and 2 bases for J; bases not matched to a gene: 4. The CDR3 has 13 residues. CDR3 loop: CASSTSEPYEQYF. In DNA, the CDR3 is TGTGCCAGCAGCACTAGCGAACCCTACGAGCAGTACTTC.

In its sample, this clone was seen many times. This chain links TRBV7-8 with TRBJ2-2; TRBD2 might be the D (5 bases). Germline V lookup: CDR1 SGHVS, CDR2 FQNEAQ. The CDR3 extends over 15 amino acids. V was cut by 1 base and J by 4 bases, with 10 bases left in between. DNA for the CDR3: TGTGCCAGCAGCTTAGTGAGGGCGGGCACCGGGGAGCTGTTTTTT. Translated, it gives CASSLVRAGTGELFF. Full variable domain (missing parts from reference TRBV7-8 and TRBJ2-2): GAGVSQSPRYKVAKRGQDVALRCDPISGHVSLFWYQQALGQGPEFLTYFQNEAQLDKSGLPSDRFFAERPEGSVSTLKIQRTQQEDSAVYLCASSLVRAGTGELFFGEGSRLTVL.

This clone has only a few counts. With a much larger clone just one base away, this may be a read error. V gene TRBV19 combines with J gene TRBJ2-7, with a weak D call TRBD1 (6 bases). CDR1 is LNHDA, CDR2 SQIVND, per germline (reference sequence). Trimming cost V 3 bases and J 5 bases, with 14 bases left between them. The CDR3 sequence is 14 residues long. For the CDR3, the DNA is TGTGCCAGTAGTATTGGGATAGGGGGTCACGAGCAGTACTTC. The encoded protein is CASSIGIGGHEQYF.